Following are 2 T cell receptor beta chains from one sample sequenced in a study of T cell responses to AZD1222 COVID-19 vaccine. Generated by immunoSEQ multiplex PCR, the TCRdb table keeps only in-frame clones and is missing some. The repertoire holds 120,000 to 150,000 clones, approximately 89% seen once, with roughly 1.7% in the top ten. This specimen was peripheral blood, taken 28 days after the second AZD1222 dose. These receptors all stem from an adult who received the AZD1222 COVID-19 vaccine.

The CDR3 spells CASSPVRGQPQHF. CDR3 in DNA: TGTGCCAGCTCACCAGTAAGGGGCCAGCCCCAGCATTTT. The V gene is TRBV18, the J gene TRBJ1-5, with D possibly TRBD1 on 5 matching bases. Germline loops: CDR1 KGHSH, CDR2 LQKENI. V was cut by 2 bases and J by 7 bases, with 9 bases left in between. The CDR3 extends over 13 amino acids. Full variable domain (outside the CDR3, taken from reference TRBV18 and TRBJ1-5): NAGVMQNPRHLVRRRGQEARLRCSPMKGHSHVYWYRQLPEEGLKFMVYLQKENIIDESGMPKERFSAEFPKEGPSILRIQQVVRGDSAAYFCASSPVRGQPQHFGDGTRLSIL.

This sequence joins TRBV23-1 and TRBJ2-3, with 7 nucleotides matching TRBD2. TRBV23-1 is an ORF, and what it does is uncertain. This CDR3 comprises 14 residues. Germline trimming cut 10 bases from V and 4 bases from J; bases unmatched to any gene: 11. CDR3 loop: CATPTSFRADTQYF. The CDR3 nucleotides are TGCGCCACCCCGACTAGCTTTAGGGCAGATACGCAGTATTTT.